These T cell receptor beta chains were read from a single sample in a study of blood T cell repertoires in COVID-19. The repertoire was sequenced with immunoSEQ multiplex PCR; TCRdb's copy has only in-frame clones and lacks some. The repertoire holds under 500,000 clones, with nearly 90% as singletons. The sequenced sample was PBMCs or T cells enriched from blood (not recorded which). Source of these receptors: a woman under 30 with acute COVID-19. Each CDR3 is given with its conserved first and last residue. D genes are given only for firm matches. Size values are once, few and many counts, or a class for expanded clones, and some rows have none.

>TRBV4-1|NA|NA|16|TRBJ2-1
TGCGCCAGCAGCCAAGATGGCGGGATCCCCTACAATGAGCAGTTCTTC
CASSQDGGIPYNEQFF
>TRBV5-4|NA|NA|13|TRBJ1-2
TGTGCCAGCAGCTCGACGGACTTTGGTGGCTACACCTTC
CASSSTDFGGYTF
>TRBV7-8|NA|NA|15|TRBJ1-5
TGTGCCAGCAGCTTATCGGCAGGTCGCAATCAGCCCCAGCATTTT
CASSLSAGRNQPQHF
>TRBV28|NA|NA|16|TRBJ2-6
TGTGCCAGCAGTTCCGGGGGAGAGGCTGGGGCCAACGTCCTGACTTTC
CASSSGGEAGANVLTF
>TRBV5-6|TRBD1|NA|15|TRBJ1-5
TGTGCCAGCAGCTTCGGGGGACAGGATCATCAGCCCCAGCATTTT
CASSFGGQDHQPQHF
>TRBV2|TRBD2|few|14|TRBJ2-3
TGTGCCAGCAGGGCGGGGGGAAACACAGATACGCAGTATTTT
CASRAGGNTDTQYF
>TRBV5-1|NA|NA|14|TRBJ2-1
TGCGCCAGCAGCTTATCAGGGTTCTACAATGAGCAGTTCTTC
CASSLSGFYNEQFF
>TRBV7-8|TRBD2|NA|15|TRBJ2-7
TGTGCCAGCGGGAAAGGGACTAGCGGGAGCTACGAGCAGTACTTC
CASGKGTSGSYEQYF
>TRBV6-5|NA|NA|14|TRBJ2-7
TGTGCCAGCAGACCCGGACAGAGACCTATCGAGCAGTACTTC
CASRPGQRPIEQYF
>TRBV9|NA|once|15|TRBJ1-2
TGTGCCAGCAGCGTAGGCGTGGGAGCTAACTATGGCTACACCTTC
CASSVGVGANYGYTF
>TRBV11-3|TRBD1|NA|13|TRBJ2-1
TGTGCCAGCAGCAGTACAGGGGGGAATGAGCAGTTCTTC
CASSSTGGNEQFF
>TRBV5-1|TRBD1|NA|15|TRBJ2-1
TGCGCCAGCAGCCGAACCGGGACAGCCTACAATGAGCAGTTCTTC
CASSRTGTAYNEQFF
>TRBV19|TRBD1|NA|15|TRBJ2-7
TGTGCCAGTAGTATAGGGGGGACAGGGATGTTCGAGCAGTACTTC
CASSIGGTGMFEQYF
>TRBV7-8|TRBD1|NA|16|TRBJ2-2
TGTGCCAGCAGCCCGGGGACAGGGAGAATTGGCGGGGAGCTGTTTTTT
CASSPGTGRIGGELFF
>TRBV6-2/TRBV6-3|NA|NA|14|TRBJ1-1
TGTGCCAGCAGTTACCAGGGTGCGACCACTGAAGCTTTCTTT
CASSYQGATTEAFF
>TRBV3-1/TRBV3-2|TRBD2|NA|15|TRBJ2-7
TGTGCTAGCAGCCAAGATTCCCGCGGGGGATACGAGCAGTACTTC
CASSQDSRGGYEQYF
>TRBV6-6|TRBD2|NA|15|TRBJ2-7
TGTGCCAGCACCGGGACTAGCGGGGCTTCCTACGAGCAGTACTTC
CASTGTSGASYEQYF
>TRBV2|NA|NA|14|TRBJ1-5
TGTGCCAGCAGTGAATTATGGAGTAATCAGCCCCAGCATTTT
CASSELWSNQPQHF
>TRBV10-3|NA|NA|13|TRBJ2-7
TGTGCCATCCGTGGGGGAGGCCCCTACGAGCAGTACTTC
CAIRGGGPYEQYF
>TRBV30|NA|NA|13|TRBJ2-2
TGTGCCTGGAGTCCCCTAACCACCGGGGAGCTGTTTTTT
CAWSPLTTGELFF
>TRBV6-1|NA|NA|16|TRBJ2-5
TGTGCCAGCAGTGAAGCGGATCTAGCGAGGGGAGAGACCCAGTACTTC
CASSEADLARGETQYF
>TRBV5-6|TRBD1|NA|14|TRBJ2-1
TGTGCCAGCAGCTTGGCAACCGGGACAGGAGAGCAGTTCTTC
CASSLATGTGEQFF
>TRBV2|TRBD2|NA|14|TRBJ2-1
TGTGCCAGCCACTCCGGGACTAGGATCAATGAGCAGTTCTTC
CASHSGTRINEQFF